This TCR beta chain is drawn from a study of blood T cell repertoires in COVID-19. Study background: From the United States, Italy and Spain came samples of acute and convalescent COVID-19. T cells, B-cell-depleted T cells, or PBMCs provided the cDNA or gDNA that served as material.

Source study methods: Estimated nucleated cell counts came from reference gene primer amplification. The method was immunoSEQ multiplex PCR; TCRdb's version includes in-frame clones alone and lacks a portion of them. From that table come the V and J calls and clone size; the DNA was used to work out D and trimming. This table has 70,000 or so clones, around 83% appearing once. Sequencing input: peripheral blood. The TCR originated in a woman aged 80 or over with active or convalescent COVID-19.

This CDR3 is CASSYLGDNEQYF. Written as DNA, the CDR3 is TGTGCCAGCAGCTACCTCGGGGACAACGAGCAGTACTTC. The chain links TRBV7-9 to TRBJ2-7; D may be TRBD1 (6 bases). V lost 4 bases, J lost 5 bases, and 12 bases lay in between. Germline CDR1 reads SEHNR; CDR2 reads FQNEAQ (reference sequence). CDR3 length: 13 amino acids.